This T cell receptor beta chain was retrieved from a study of cytomegalovirus exposure and HLA in healthy donors. Study conclusions and caveats: Segments of the TCR beta V type were, in most cases, productive about 87% or about 30% of the time in an earlier analysis. Later genetic work tied a missense DCLRE1C variant to beta-chain V and J trimming. Associated with HLA alleles at 0.05 false discovery rate in a later analysis were approximately 17,000 TCR beta sequences.

With regard to this clone: Its specificity is not known.

Primers: 60 Vbeta forward and 13 Jbeta reverse. Authors' analysis steps: Later, 65 million to 85 million unique TCR beta chains were counted in an analysis, and about 10 million of them were shared. The table came from immunoSEQ multiplex PCR; TCRdb's copy has only in-frame clones and leaves some out. From that table come the V and J calls and clone size; the DNA was used to work out D and trimming. The sample has about 100,000 clones. The sequence was obtained from a girl aged 5 to 17 in good health and CMV-seropositive. Sequenced: PBMCs.

CDR3 DNA sequence: TGCGCCAGCAGTAGGGGGTTCCAAGAGACCCAGTACTTC. Translating gives CASSRGFQETQYF. The chain joins TRBV5-1 to TRBJ2-5; TRBD1 might be the D (6 bases). Germline CDR1 reads SGHRS; CDR2 reads YFSETQ. The CDR3 contains 13 residues. Trimming removed 5 bases from V and 1 base from J, with 9 bases in between.